This TCR beta chain emerged from a study of blood T cell repertoires in COVID-19. Study context: Acute and convalescent COVID-19 samples came from the United States, Italy and Spain. T cells, B-cell-depleted T cells, or PBMCs provided the cDNA or gDNA that served as material.

Source study methods: Reference gene primer amplification yielded estimated nucleated cell counts. Profiling relied on immunoSEQ multiplex PCR, and the TCRdb table lists in-frame clones only, not all of them. V, J and clone size reflect that table, while D and trimming were determined from the DNA. The repertoire consists of under 350,000 clones, with about 88% occurring once and the leading ten covering over 1%. The CDR3 spans 17 residues. V shed 2 bases and J shed 2 bases, with 17 bases lying between them. The V gene's germline CDR1 is SEHNR and CDR2 FQNEAQ (reference sequence). Sequencing used peripheral blood. The V and J genes are TRBV7-9 and TRBJ2-3, with D possibly matching TRBD2 (6 bases). The sequence was obtained from a man aged 65-85 years with acute or convalescent COVID-19. The CDR3 DNA is TGTGCCAGCAGCTTAATAGGCGGGATTAGCCCCACAGATACGCAGTATTTT. This gives the protein CASSLIGGISPTDTQYF.